This record covers a single TCR beta chain. Its antigen is still unknown. Produced via immunoSEQ multiplex PCR; TCRdb's table is partial and in-frame only. The data show 60,000 to 100,000 clones, about 90% seen once. This sample was taken from a study of T cell responses to AZD1222 COVID-19 vaccine. Whole-study results and caveats: Most donors were white British and more were female, and clonal diversity was possibly underestimated.

From germline, CDR1 is WNHNN and CDR2 SYGVQD (reference sequence). The CDR3 is 14 residues long. V was clipped by 4 bases and J by 4 bases, with 14 bases between them. The TCR originated in an adult in good health. The rearrangement links TRBV10-1 to TRBJ2-7; a possible D gene is TRBD1 (6 bases). The specimen comprised peripheral blood, sampled on day 0 of MenACWY control vaccination. This chain's CDR3 is CASSAQGMLYEQYF. In nucleotides, the CDR3 is TGCGCCAGCAGTGCCCAGGGGATGCTGTACGAGCAGTACTTC.